The 16 T cell receptor beta chains below come from one sample, sequenced in a study of control samples from healthy donors and cancer patients. TCRdb keeps only in-frame clones here, not all; method: immunoSEQ multiplex PCR. The table has about 28,000 clones, 91% seen once; the top ten hold less than 15%. The specimen was PBMCs. Source of these receptors: a man in his forties or fifties with lung cancer.

V usage is TRBV5-4 and J usage is TRBJ2-1, with 8 bases identical to TRBD2. The CDR3 spans 16 residues. The germline V gene encodes CDR1 SGHNT and CDR2 YYREEE (reference sequence). J lost 0 bases, V lost 3 bases, and 5 bases had no gene match. In DNA, the CDR3 is TGTGCCAGCAGCTCGGGGGGGGGCAGCTCCTACAATGAGCAGTTCTTC. It codes for CASSSGGGSSYNEQFF.

The chain couples TRBV7-6 to TRBJ2-5; D is undetermined. The CDR3 length is 12 residues. Germline CDR1 SGHVS, CDR2 FNYEAQ. The V end lost 0 bases, the J end lost 2 bases, and 1 base lay between the germline ends. As DNA, the CDR3 is TGTGCCAGCAGCTTAGCGCAAGAGACCCAGTACTTC. This codes for CASSLAQETQYF.

The J gene is TRBJ1-4, the V gene TRBV19; no clear D. Trimming removed 5 bases from V and 6 bases from J, with 28 bases in between. Germline V lookup: CDR1 LNHDA, CDR2 SQIVND (reference sequence). The CDR3 consists of 19 residues. The CDR3 region has the DNA TGTGCCAGTAGTCGGCGATTCCTGGCAACCTCTACCCGTGATGAAAAACTGTTTTTT. The encoded protein is CASSRRFLATSTRDEKLFF.

The chain joins TRBV5-4 to TRBJ1-3; TRBD1 is a possible D gene (5 bases). CDR3 length equals 14 residues. Germline assignment: CDR1 SGHNT and CDR2 YYREEE (reference sequence). Between the trimmed V and J ends, which lost 2 bases and 10 bases, there was a span of 16 bases. Here the CDR3 reads CASSFAGSRGTIYF. CDR3 coding DNA: TGTGCCAGCAGCTTTGCAGGGTCCCGGGGGACCATATATTTT. Looking up the rest from reference TRBV5-4 and TRBJ1-3 gives the full variable domain: ETGVTQSPTHLIKTRGQQVTLRCSSQSGHNTVSWYQQALGQGPQFIFQYYREEENGRGNFPPRFSGLQFPNYSSELNVNALELDDSALYLCASSFAGSRGTIYFGEGSWLTVV.

The chain links TRBV9 to TRBJ2-6; possibly TRBD1 for D (5 bases). This CDR3 contains 15 residues. The V end was cut by 3 bases, the J end by 0 bases, with 7 bases between. Germline-derived CDR1 and CDR2 are SGDLS and YYNGEE. CDR3 sequence (DNA): TGTGCCAGCAGCGGGGGCAGCTCTGGGGCCAACGTCCTGACTTTC. Translating gives CASSGGSSGANVLTF.

This chain links TRBV18 with TRBJ1-4; unclear D gene. Germline V gives CDR1 KGHSH, CDR2 LQKENI. The CDR3 loop spans 15 amino acids. Trimming pared 5 bases from V and 4 bases from J, leaving 14 bases between. The CDR3, as DNA: TGTGCCAGCTCATTTGGGATCGGATTTAATGAAAAACTGTTTTTT. It yields the protein CASSFGIGFNEKLFF.

The chain couples TRBV15 to TRBJ2-5; D may be TRBD1 (6 bases). V lost 0 bases, J lost 6 bases, and 14 bases lay in between. This CDR3 comprises 15 residues. Germline assignment: CDR1 LNHNV and CDR2 YYDKDF (reference sequence). CDR3 region: CATSREKGVIQTQYF. The CDR3 DNA sequence: TGTGCCACCAGCAGAGAGAAGGGGGTTATACAGACCCAGTACTTC.

The genes are TRBV6-5 and TRBJ2-1; 11 bases match TRBD2. CDR1 and CDR2 (germline): MNHEY, SVGAGI. CDR3 length equals 14 residues. After removal of 6 bases from V and 5 bases from J, the junction contained 3 bases not matched to a gene. As DNA, the CDR3 is TGTGCCAGCAGCCGACTAGCGGGAAACAATGAGCAGTTCTTC. Translated: CASSRLAGNNEQFF.

The chain combines TRBV7-9 with TRBJ1-1; unclear D gene. The germline V gene has CDR1 SEHNR and CDR2 FQNEAQ (reference sequence). The CDR3 is made up of 13 amino acids. Trimming left V 0 bases short and J 7 bases short, with 9 bases between. CDR3 DNA: TGTGCCAGCAGCTTAGCTCCAGTCCTTGAAGCTTTCTTT. It translates to CASSLAPVLEAFF.

The V gene is TRBV5-1, the J gene TRBJ2-1; D tentatively reads TRBD1 or TRBD2 (6 bases each). CDR3 size: 15 residues. Trimming took 4 bases from V and 2 from J, leaving 13 bases between them. Germline V gene sequence: CDR1 SGHRS, CDR2 YFSETQ. CDR3 loop: CASSPFGGTYNEQFF. For the CDR3, the DNA is TGCGCCAGCAGCCCTTTCGGGGGCACCTACAATGAGCAGTTCTTC.

This clone occurred once. The gene calls are TRBV18 and TRBJ1-5; D possibly corresponds to TRBD1 (6 bases). The germline V and J ends were trimmed by 2 bases and 7 bases, with 12 bases remaining between them. The CDR3 runs to 14 residues. Germline V gene sequence: CDR1 KGHSH, CDR2 LQKENI. CDR3 sequence: CASSPAGGGQPQHF. Written as DNA, the CDR3 is TGTGCCAGCTCACCAGCGGGGGGCGGACAGCCCCAGCATTTT.

The chain carries TRBV3-1 (or the pseudogene TRBV3-2) and TRBJ1-2, with a tentative D call TRBD1 (5 bases). CDR1 and CDR2 (germline): LGHDT, YNNKEL (reference sequence). The CDR3 contains 14 residues. Trimming removed 0 bases at V and 6 bases at J, with 11 bases between. In DNA form, the CDR3 reads TGTGCCAGCAGCCAAGATGTGGGGGGACATGGCTACACCTTC. Translation gives CASSQDVGGHGYTF.

The chain employs TRBV5-4 and TRBJ2-1, with 9 bases fitting TRBD1. The CDR3 extends over 15 amino acids. The V gene's germline CDR1 is SGHNT and CDR2 YYREEE (reference sequence). The V gene end was trimmed by 4 bases and the J gene end by 0 bases; junction bases not matched to a gene: 2. This CDR3 reads CASSATGGSYNEQFF. The CDR3 DNA sequence: TGTGCCAGCAGCGCGACAGGGGGCTCCTACAATGAGCAGTTCTTC.

This clone was detected once. The genes are TRBV6-6 and TRBJ1-2, with unresolved D. V was clipped by 6 bases and J by 2 bases, with 10 bases between them. Germline lookup yields CDR1 MNHNY and CDR2 SVGAGI (reference sequence). CDR3 size: 13 residues. CDR3 in amino acids: CASSITENYGYTF. CDR3 DNA sequence: TGTGCCAGCAGCATCACAGAGAACTATGGCTACACCTTC.

V usage is TRBV19 and J usage is TRBJ1-5; 7 nucleotides line up with TRBD1. The CDR3 covers 14 residues. V dropped 6 bases and J dropped 3; count of bases not matched to a gene: 5. The germline V gene has CDR1 LNHDA and CDR2 SQIVND (reference sequence). This CDR3 reads CASRMTGHNQPQHF. Written as DNA, the CDR3 is TGTGCCAGTAGAATGACAGGGCACAATCAGCCCCAGCATTTT.

The sample holds one count of this clone. The chain links TRBV6-5 to TRBJ2-1, with 11 bases aligning to TRBD1. The CDR3 sequence is 15 residues long. The J segment lost 7 bases and the V segment lost 4 bases, leaving 6 bases of the junction unmatched. Germline V gene data show CDR1 as MNHEY and CDR2 as SVGAGI. DNA for the CDR3: TGTGCCAGCAGTTCCGGGACAGGGGGTTGGAATGAGCAGTTCTTC. Translating it yields CASSSGTGGWNEQFF.